Below are 8 T cell receptor beta chains sequenced from a single sample in a study of blood T cell repertoires in COVID-19. Using immunoSEQ multiplex PCR, the repertoire was profiled, and TCRdb retains in-frame clones only, with some absent. Here the sample spans around 700,000 clones, 80% to 90% being singletons. The material sequenced was peripheral blood. The receptors originated from a woman aged 18-35 years with acute or convalescent COVID-19.

The CDR3 region is CASSLEGAGGYNEQFF. CDR3 nucleotide sequence: TGTGCCAGCAGCCTCGAGGGGGCGGGGGGTTACAATGAGCAGTTCTTC. This chain uses TRBV2 with TRBJ2-1; D may be TRBD2 (8 bases). In germline, CDR1 is SNHLY, CDR2 FYNNEI. The CDR3 has 16 residues. Deletions cut 6 bases from V and 4 bases from J, with 19 bases between.

The chain employs TRBV5-1 and TRBJ1-4; D unresolved. Germline V gene sequence: CDR1 SGHRS, CDR2 YFSETQ. CDR3 length equals 17 residues. Trimming cost V 0 bases and J 3 bases, with 15 bases left between them. The CDR3 nucleotides read TGCGCCAGCAGCTTGGCTGAGGGAAGAGGATCTAATGAAAAACTGTTTTTT. Protein: CASSLAEGRGSNEKLFF.

This chain's CDR3 is CAWKSRVRVTEAFF. The DNA for the CDR3 is TGTGCCTGGAAGAGCAGGGTCCGGGTAACTGAAGCTTTCTTT. The rearrangement links TRBV30 to TRBJ1-1, with D possibly being TRBD1 (5 bases). The CDR3 runs to 14 residues. Trimming took 4 bases from V and 5 from J, leaving 17 bases between them. Looked up from germline, CDR1 is GTSNPN and CDR2 is SVGIG (reference sequence).

This clone was recorded once. The rearrangement uses TRBV27 and TRBJ1-6; 10 bases map to TRBD1. The length of the CDR3 is 18 residues. Trimming took 3 bases from V and 0 from J; bases not matched to a gene: 5. CDR1 MNHEY and CDR2 SMNVEV come from the germline V gene (reference sequence). This chain's CDR3 is CASSFAGQGSSYNSPLHF. As DNA, the CDR3 is TGTGCCAGCAGTTTTGCGGGACAGGGGAGCTCCTATAATTCACCCCTCCACTTT.

J is TRBJ1-2 and V is TRBV4-3; D unclear. In germline, CDR1 is LGHNA, CDR2 YSLEER. V gave up 1 base and J gave up 0 bases, with 12 bases separating them. The length of the CDR3 is 16 residues. The DNA for the CDR3 is TGCGCCAGCAGCCAAGTACTATCTGAAGCTAACTATGGCTACACCTTC. The encoded protein is CASSQVLSEANYGYTF.

The rearrangement joins TRBV2 to TRBJ1-1; no definite D call. CDR1 is SNHLY and CDR2 is FYNNEI in the germline V gene. With 8 bases removed from V and 1 base from J, the gap between germline ends came to 11 bases. The CDR3 length is 13 residues. The CDR3 protein is CASPGLGNTEAFF. CDR3 DNA sequence: TGTGCCAGCCCGGGGTTGGGGAACACTGAAGCTTTCTTT.

The rearrangement uses TRBV5-1 and TRBJ2-1, with TRBD2 identical over 13 bases. CDR3 size: 19 residues. The ends lost 3 bases at V and 0 bases at J; junction bases unmatched: 9. The germline CDR1 and CDR2 sequences are SGHRS and YFSETQ. CDR3 nucleotides: TGCGCCAGCAGCTCAAGACTAGCGGGGGGTCTAGGCTCCTACAATGAGCAGTTCTTC. It encodes CASSSRLAGGLGSYNEQFF. Filled out from reference TRBV5-1 and TRBJ2-1, the complete variable domain reads KAGVTQTPRYLIKTRGQQVTLSCSPISGHRSVSWYQQTPGQGLQFLFEYFSETQRNKGNFPGRFSGRQFSNSRSEMNVSTLELGDSALYLCASSSRLAGGLGSYNEQFFGPGTRLTVL.

This chain connects TRBV7-9 to TRBJ1-2, with D perhaps matching TRBD1 (5 bases). V was cut by 5 bases and J by 7 bases, with 20 bases left in between. The germline gives CDR1 SEHNR, CDR2 FQNEAQ (reference sequence). CDR3 length: 15 residues. In nucleotides, the CDR3 is TGTGCCAGCAGCCCCTGGGAGGGACCAACGCCTGGCTACACCTTC. Protein: CASSPWEGPTPGYTF.